This entry lists 9 T cell receptor beta chains sequenced from one sample in a study of cytomegalovirus exposure and HLA in healthy donors. Both 60 Vbeta primers and 13 Jbeta primers went into the PCR. Repertoires were generated with immunoSEQ multiplex PCR, while TCRdb's copy carries only in-frame clones and drops some. Among roughly 98,000 clones, less than 65% were seen once, and the ten largest hold 5% to 6.5%. Specimen: PBMCs. The source of these receptors is a woman in her 30s in good health and CMV-seropositive.

The gene calls are TRBV6-5 and TRBJ2-7; TRBD1 might be the D (7 bases). Deletions cut 5 bases from V and 6 bases from J, with 17 bases between. The CDR3 consists of 14 residues. Germline V gives CDR1 MNHEY, CDR2 SVGAGI. CDR3 nucleotides: TGTGCCAGCAGTGATCTCAACAGGGGAGGCGAGCAGTACTTC. It is translated as CASSDLNRGGEQYF.

At least ten counts were recorded for this clone. Other nucleotide sequences from this sample produce the same CDR3. The chain is built from TRBV29-1 and TRBJ2-7; TRBD1 matches 10 bases. V dropped 3 bases and J dropped 3; count of bases not matched to a gene: 5. Per the germline V gene, CDR1 is SQVTM and CDR2 is ANQGSEA. The CDR3 is 14 amino acids. The DNA of the CDR3 is TGCAGCGTTGAGGTCGGGGACAGGGGCTACGAGCAGTACTTC. Its translation is CSVEVGDRGYEQYF.

The chain links TRBV28 to TRBJ1-2; TRBD1 matches 8 bases. The CDR3 extends over 13 amino acids. V lost 2 bases, J lost 6 bases, and 2 bases stayed unmatched. Germline assignment: CDR1 MDHEN and CDR2 SYDVKM. CDR3 loop: CASSLGQGNGYTF. The CDR3 coding sequence is TGTGCCAGCAGTTTAGGACAGGGAAATGGCTACACCTTC.

This chain uses TRBV19 with TRBJ1-1; 8 nucleotides line up with TRBD1. Germline CDR1 and CDR2: LNHDA and SQIVND (reference sequence). This CDR3 has 15 amino acids. V lost 7 bases, J lost 2 bases, and 9 bases stayed unmatched. Written as DNA, the CDR3 is TGTGCCAGTAATGTTCAGGGGGCGCTTAACACTGAAGCTTTCTTT. Translated, it gives CASNVQGALNTEAFF.

With respect to this clone: The junction departs from germline at one end; a sequencing error may be responsible. The chain is built from TRBV11-2 and TRBJ1-2, with D possibly TRBD1 on 6 matching bases. The CDR3 is 13 amino acids. Germline V lookup: CDR1 SGHAT, CDR2 FQNNGV. CDR3 bases: TGTGCCAGCAGAACAGGGCTGGGCTATGGCTACCCCTTC. It specifies CASRTGLGYGYPF.

The V and J genes are TRBV11-1 and TRBJ2-1; TRBD2 matches at 12 bases. Germline CDR1 and CDR2: SGHAT and FQDESV (reference sequence). V lost 1 base, J lost 8 bases, and 6 bases stayed unmatched. The CDR3 sequence is 16 residues long. The CDR3 coding sequence is TGTGCCAGCAGCTTAGGGGCTAGCGGGGGGGGGTATGAGCAGTTCTTC. It is translated as CASSLGASGGGYEQFF.

This clone was recorded a few times. The junction departs from the called germline gene at one end, perhaps through a read error. The J gene is TRBJ1-2, the V gene TRBV6-1; weak D call: TRBD1 (6 bases). Germline CDR1 is MNHNS and CDR2 is SASEGT. CDR3 length: 15 amino acids. CDR3 in DNA: TGTGCAAGCAACTCAGGGGCGTCCGGTAACTATGGCTACACCTTC. Its translation: CASNSGASGNYGYTF.

The table lists this clone with a few counts. V gene TRBV27 combines with J gene TRBJ1-2; 8 bases agree with TRBD1. In germline, CDR1 is MNHEY, CDR2 SMNVEV (reference sequence). The CDR3 consists of 13 residues. V lost 6 bases, J lost 6 bases, and 6 bases stayed unmatched. In nucleotides, the CDR3 is TGTGCCAGCAGCCAACAGGGGGGAGATGGCTACACCTTC. Protein product: CASSQQGGDGYTF.

The chain couples TRBV5-1 to TRBJ2-5; D may be TRBD2 (6 bases). CDR1 SGHRS and CDR2 YFSETQ come from the germline V gene. Trimming shortened V by 3 bases and J by 2 bases, and 14 bases separated the two germline ends. The CDR3 covers 15 residues. This CDR3 is CASSSGSSVQETQYF. CDR3 DNA sequence: TGCGCCAGCAGCTCTGGTTCTAGCGTACAAGAGACCCAGTACTTC.